These T cell receptor beta chains were read from a single sample in a study of cytomegalovirus exposure and HLA in healthy donors. Clones were read by immunoSEQ multiplex PCR, and TCRdb kept only the in-frame ones, dropping some. Found here are around 200,000 clones, 70% of them singletons; the top ten hold 2.6%. The specimen was PBMCs. These TCRs come from a man aged 35 to 55 in good health and CMV-seropositive. CDR3s include the opening cysteine and the closing phenylalanine or tryptophan. The D gene is left open where the match is weak. Not every row has a clone size; where given, it reads once, few, many or a size class.

v_gene	j_gene	d_gene	abundance	CDR3aa	CDR3nt
TRBV7-2	TRBJ2-2	TRBD1	once	CASSLKGGVVGELFF	TGTGCCAGCAGCTTAAAAGGGGGCGTCGTGGGGGAGCTGTTTTTT
TRBV4-1	TRBJ2-7	TRBD2	NA	CASSPTTSGGVVQYF	TGCGCCAGCAGCCCAACCACTAGCGGGGGGGTCGTGCAGTACTTC
TRBV5-6	TRBJ2-1	TRBD1	NA	CASSLGTGYNEQFF	TGTGCCAGCAGCTTGGGGACAGGGTATAATGAGCAGTTCTTC
TRBV11-2	TRBJ2-1	TRBD2	NA	CASSFSGGAIGEQFF	TGTGCCAGCAGCTTTTCCGGGGGGGCTATCGGGGAGCAGTTCTTC
TRBV19	TRBJ1-1	NA	NA	CASSSTRNTEAFF	TGTGCCAGTAGTTCCACGAGGAACACTGAAGCTTTCTTT
TRBV11-2	TRBJ2-1	NA	few	CASSFSGIEQFF	TGTGCCAGCAGCTTTTCAGGGATTGAGCAGTTCTTC
TRBV7-9	TRBJ2-3	TRBD2	NA	CASSLAGGTSGGYF	TGTGCCAGCAGCTTAGCCGGCGGGACTAGCGGGGGGTATTTT
TRBV11-1	TRBJ2-7	NA	NA	CASSLVRVSEQYF	TGTGCCAGCAGCTTAGTACGAGTCTCGGAGCAGTACTTC
TRBV5-8	TRBJ1-5	NA	few	CASSPRQGRAGNQPQHF	TGTGCCAGCAGCCCCCGCCAGGGGAGGGCAGGCAATCAGCCCCAGCATTTT
TRBV4-1	TRBJ2-1	TRBD2	NA	CASSPSGGARAYNEQFF	TGCGCCAGCAGCCCTAGCGGGGGGGCCAGGGCCTACAATGAGCAGTTCTTC
TRBV28	TRBJ1-2	NA	NA	CASSLGQYGYTF	TGTGCCAGCAGCCTCGGACAGTATGGCTACACCTTC
TRBV4-1	TRBJ2-7	NA	NA	CASSFTFGAVYEQYF	TGCGCCAGCAGCTTTACCTTTGGGGCAGTCTACGAGCAGTACTTC
TRBV7-6	TRBJ1-1	NA	NA	CASSWRTGTEAFF	TGTGCCAGCAGTTGGCGGACGGGGACTGAAGCTTTCTTT
TRBV5-1	TRBJ2-4	NA	NA	CASSLDRGGNIQYF	TGCGCCAGCAGCTTGGACAGGGGGGGAAACATTCAGTACTTC
TRBV14	TRBJ2-7	NA	NA	CASSQGRVVHPYEQYF	TGTGCCAGCAGCCAAGGCAGGGTAGTACATCCCTACGAGCAGTACTTC